A single sample gave rise to the 13 T cell receptor beta chains below, sequenced in a study of regulatory and conventional T cells in RAG deficiency. Genomic DNA came from blood conventional CD4+ T cells gated CD25-low CD127-high. Clones were sequenced by immunoSEQ multiplex PCR, and TCRdb holds only the in-frame ones, with some missing. The repertoire holds 30,000 to 35,000 clones, with 70% to 80% as singletons. These data are also associated with another study on regulatory T cells. In that study: Amplification used 52 TRBV primers and 13 TRBJ primers.

The sample was CD4+ effector T cells sorted from blood. These receptors all stem from a human donor in good health.

The chain uses TRBV19 and TRBJ2-2; the D gene could be TRBD1 or TRBD2 (5 bases each). The CDR3 totals 14 residues. Germline V gene data show CDR1 as LNHDA and CDR2 as SQIVND (reference sequence). V was trimmed by 1 base and J by 7 bases, leaving 10 bases between them. The CDR3 nucleotides are TGTGCCAGTAGTATAGGAGGGGTTATCGGGGAGCTGTTTTTT. Translating it yields CASSIGGVIGELFF.

The chain joins TRBV7-6 to TRBJ1-1, with 7 bases aligning to TRBD1. Trimming at V came to 3 bases and at J to 3 bases, leaving 7 bases not matched to a gene. The CDR3 runs to 15 residues. Germline V lookup: CDR1 SGHVS, CDR2 FNYEAQ. As DNA, the CDR3 is TGTGCCAGCAGCTTGGGACAGTTACCAGACACTGAAGCTTTCTTT. As protein: CASSLGQLPDTEAFF.

This chain joins TRBV2 and TRBJ1-4; 9 bases agree with TRBD1. CDR3 size: 14 residues. CDR1 is SNHLY and CDR2 is FYNNEI in the germline V gene. Germline trimming cut 6 bases from V and 8 bases from J; bases unmatched to any gene: 7. CDR3 DNA: TGTGCCAGCAGCCCCGACAGGGGGAGGGAAAAACTGTTTTTT. Translating gives CASSPDRGREKLFF.

Only a few counts were recorded for this clone. V is TRBV6-5 and J is TRBJ1-2; D unclear. V gave up 6 bases and J gave up 8 bases, with 13 bases separating them. Germline V gene lookup returns CDR1 MNHEY and CDR2 SVGAGI. This CDR3 spans 12 amino acids. CDR3 loop: CASREAGRGYTF. The CDR3 DNA follows: TGTGCCAGCAGAGAGGCGGGAAGGGGCTACACCTTC.

The genes are TRBV6-6 and TRBJ1-2, with a tentative D call TRBD1 (5 bases). Trimming cost V 6 bases and J 0 bases, with 8 bases left between them. From germline, CDR1 is MNHNY and CDR2 SVGAGI (reference sequence). The CDR3 loop spans 13 amino acids. This CDR3 is CASSPGPNYGYTF. The DNA of the CDR3 is TGTGCCAGCAGCCCGGGGCCTAACTATGGCTACACCTTC.

The chain links TRBV6-6 to TRBJ2-7, with D possibly being TRBD1 (7 bases). The CDR3 length is 12 residues. V was shortened by 6 bases and J by 9 bases, with 15 bases between the two germline ends. Germline V lookup: CDR1 MNHNY, CDR2 SVGAGI (reference sequence). CDR3 DNA sequence: TGTGCCAGCAGCCCCTCAGGGGGGTGGCAGTACTTC. Amino acid sequence: CASSPSGGWQYF.

This chain links TRBV7-2 with TRBJ2-1; no reliable D call. Per the germline V gene, CDR1 is SGHTA and CDR2 is FQGNSA. This CDR3 contains 15 residues. Trimming took 2 bases from V and 0 from J, leaving 8 bases between them. CDR3 bases: TGTGCCAGCAGCTTAACTTATCTCTCCTACAATGAGCAGTTCTTC. This encodes CASSLTYLSYNEQFF.

This rearrangement joins TRBV5-1 to TRBJ2-1, with 9 bases matching TRBD2. Trimming cost V 6 bases and J 6 bases; bases outside gene matches: 7. Germline CDR1 is SGHRS and CDR2 is YFSETQ. CDR3 length: 14 residues. This CDR3 is CASIGGGAGNEQFF. CDR3 bases: TGCGCCAGCATAGGCGGGGGGGCCGGCAATGAGCAGTTCTTC. Full variable domain (missing parts from reference TRBV5-1 and TRBJ2-1): KAGVTQTPRYLIKTRGQQVTLSCSPISGHRSVSWYQQTPGQGLQFLFEYFSETQRNKGNFPGRFSGRQFSNSRSEMNVSTLELGDSALYLCASIGGGAGNEQFFGPGTRLTVL.

The chain couples TRBV18 to TRBJ1-1; a weak D match, TRBD1 (6 bases). Trimming stripped 4 bases from V and 2 bases from J, with 8 bases between. The CDR3 consists of 13 residues. Germline-derived CDR1 and CDR2 are KGHSH and LQKENI. The CDR3 bases are TGTGCCAGCTCACGACAGGATAACACTGAAGCTTTCTTT. It is translated as CASSRQDNTEAFF. Together with reference TRBV18 and TRBJ1-1, the CDR3 gives the full variable domain: NAGVMQNPRHLVRRRGQEARLRCSPMKGHSHVYWYRQLPEEGLKFMVYLQKENIIDESGMPKERFSAEFPKEGPSILRIQQVVRGDSAAYFCASSRQDNTEAFFGQGTRLTVV.

The chain recombines TRBV19 with TRBJ2-7; 9 bases agree with TRBD1. This CDR3 contains 15 residues. V shed 5 bases and J 5 bases; nucleotides not matched to a gene: 10. Germline V gene sequence: CDR1 LNHDA, CDR2 SQIVND (reference sequence). The chain's CDR3 is CASSFTGTGSNEQYF. The CDR3 nucleotides read TGTGCCAGTAGTTTTACCGGGACAGGGAGTAACGAGCAGTACTTC.

The gene calls are TRBV5-4 and TRBJ1-1; possible D gene TRBD1, 6 bases. The CDR3 is made up of 13 amino acids. Germline CDR1 is SGHNT and CDR2 is YYREEE (reference sequence). V was shortened by 4 bases and J by 7 bases, with 14 bases between the two germline ends. The CDR3 spells CASSADSTGEAFF. As DNA, the CDR3 is TGTGCCAGCAGCGCGGACAGCACAGGTGAAGCTTTCTTT.

V usage is TRBV11-2 and J usage is TRBJ2-4; 9 nucleotides agree with TRBD1. J lost 6 bases, V lost 5 bases, and 5 bases had no gene match. The CDR3 consists of 14 residues. Per germline, CDR1 SGHAT and CDR2 FQNNGV. This CDR3 is CASSVRQGVNIQYF. In nucleotides, the CDR3 is TGTGCCAGCAGCGTACGACAGGGGGTAAACATTCAGTACTTC.

J is TRBJ1-2 and V is TRBV2; no reliable D call. Trimming removed 4 bases from V and 2 bases from J, with 5 bases in between. The CDR3 is made up of 12 amino acids. Germline V gene lookup returns CDR1 SNHLY and CDR2 FYNNEI. In nucleotides, the CDR3 is TGTGCCAGCAGTGCCCACAACTATGGCTACACCTTC. Its translation is CASSAHNYGYTF.